A single sample gave rise to the 5 T cell receptor beta chains below, sequenced in a study of cytomegalovirus exposure and HLA in healthy donors. The PCR had 60 Vbeta and 13 Jbeta primers. Using immunoSEQ multiplex PCR, the repertoire was profiled, and TCRdb retains in-frame clones only, with some absent. Altogether 150,000 to 200,000 clones are present, approximately 85% being singletons, with the ten largest covering around 2%. The sequenced sample consisted of PBMCs. These receptors all come from a man between 18 and 29 years old in good health and CMV-seronegative.

The V call is TRBV4-1, the J call TRBJ1-5, with a possible D match to TRBD1 (5 bases). CDR1 MGHRA and CDR2 YSYEKL come from the germline V gene. V lost 0 bases and J lost 0, with 9 bases in between. The CDR3 has 16 amino acids. Here the CDR3 DNA reads TGCGCCAGCAGCCAAGACGACAGTGTTAGCAATCAGCCCCAGCATTTT. This sequence encodes CASSQDDSVSNQPQHF.

The gene calls are TRBV4-2 and TRBJ2-2; TRBD2 aligns across 16 bases. The length of the CDR3 is 18 residues. CDR1 LGHNA and CDR2 YNFKEQ come from the germline V gene. With 2 bases clipped from V and 6 bases from J, the junction kept 6 bases outside the gene matches. This CDR3 reads CASSQPGLAGGGAGELFF. The CDR3 DNA sequence: TGTGCCAGCAGCCAACCGGGACTAGCGGGAGGGGGAGCCGGGGAGCTGTTTTTT.

The chain is built from TRBV5-1 and TRBJ2-1, with 8 bases lining up with TRBD2. Trimming took 4 bases from V and 5 from J; bases not matched to a gene: 14. Germline V gene lookup returns CDR1 SGHRS and CDR2 YFSETQ. This CDR3 has 17 residues. The CDR3 sequence: CASSLGVSGLVDNEQFF. The CDR3 DNA is TGCGCCAGCAGCCTAGGAGTTTCGGGACTAGTAGACAATGAGCAGTTCTTC.

The rearrangement links TRBV5-1 to TRBJ2-1, with a possible D match to TRBD2 (5 bases). Looked up from germline, CDR1 is SGHRS and CDR2 is YFSETQ. This CDR3 is 15 amino acids long. V dropped 3 bases and J dropped 0 bases, with 10 bases sitting between them. CDR3 amino acids: CASSSDYFSYNEQFF. The DNA of the CDR3 is TGCGCCAGCAGCTCTGACTACTTCTCCTACAATGAGCAGTTCTTC.

The V and J genes are TRBV19 and TRBJ2-7; 15 bases agree with TRBD2. This CDR3 has 16 residues. Per the germline V gene, CDR1 is LNHDA and CDR2 is SQIVND (reference sequence). Germline trimming cut 3 bases from V and 6 bases from J; bases unmatched to any gene: 6. This CDR3 is CASSILGTSGGSEQYF. The CDR3 DNA sequence: TGTGCCAGTAGTATCCTGGGGACTAGCGGGGGGTCCGAGCAGTACTTC.